Below, one T cell receptor (beta chain) is given with its context. What it binds is unknown. The CDR3 is made up of 15 amino acids. Germline V CDR1 and CDR2: MGHRA, YSYEKL. J gave up 2 bases and V 1 base, and 4 bases lay outside the gene matches. The sample is drawn from a study of a mutant IDH1 vaccine in newly diagnosed glioma. Study-wide background: Vaccines were begun 4-6 weeks after radiotherapy alone, or with temozolomide cycles. Patients under treatment included approximately 62% males and 37.5% females and had a mean age of roughly 43 years.

The protocol was immunoSEQ multiplex PCR, while the TCRdb copy is restricted to in-frame clones and leaves out a portion. Among tens of thousands of clones listed, roughly four fifths were seen once. The time point here: week 23, last vaccination. Vaccination comprised doses that each held 300 ug of mutant IDH1 20-mer peptide, plus topical imiquimod. The receptor was isolated from a man aged 25 to 40 with glioma. The sequenced sample was PBMCs, obtained from a glioma patient whose treatment included an IDH1 peptide vaccine. The chain combines TRBV4-1 with TRBJ1-1, with 7 bases lining up with TRBD1. In DNA form, the CDR3 reads TGCGCCAGCAGCCAAGGCCGGGACAGAAACACTGAAGCTTTCTTT. Amino acids: CASSQGRDRNTEAFF.